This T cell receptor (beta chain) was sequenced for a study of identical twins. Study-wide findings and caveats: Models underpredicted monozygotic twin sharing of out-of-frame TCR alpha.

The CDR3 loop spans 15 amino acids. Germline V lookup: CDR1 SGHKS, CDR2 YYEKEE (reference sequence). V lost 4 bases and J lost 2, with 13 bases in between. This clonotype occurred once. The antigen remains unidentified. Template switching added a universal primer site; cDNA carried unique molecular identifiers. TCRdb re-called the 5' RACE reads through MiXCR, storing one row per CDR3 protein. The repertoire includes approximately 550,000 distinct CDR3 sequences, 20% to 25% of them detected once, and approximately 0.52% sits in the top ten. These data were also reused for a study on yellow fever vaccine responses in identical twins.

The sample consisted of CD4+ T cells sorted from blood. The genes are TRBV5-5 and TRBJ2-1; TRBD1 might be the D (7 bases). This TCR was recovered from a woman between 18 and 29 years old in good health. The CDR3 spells CASSPEGATYNEQFF. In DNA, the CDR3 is TGTGCCAGCAGCCCGGAGGGGGCTACCTACAATGAGCAGTTCTTC.